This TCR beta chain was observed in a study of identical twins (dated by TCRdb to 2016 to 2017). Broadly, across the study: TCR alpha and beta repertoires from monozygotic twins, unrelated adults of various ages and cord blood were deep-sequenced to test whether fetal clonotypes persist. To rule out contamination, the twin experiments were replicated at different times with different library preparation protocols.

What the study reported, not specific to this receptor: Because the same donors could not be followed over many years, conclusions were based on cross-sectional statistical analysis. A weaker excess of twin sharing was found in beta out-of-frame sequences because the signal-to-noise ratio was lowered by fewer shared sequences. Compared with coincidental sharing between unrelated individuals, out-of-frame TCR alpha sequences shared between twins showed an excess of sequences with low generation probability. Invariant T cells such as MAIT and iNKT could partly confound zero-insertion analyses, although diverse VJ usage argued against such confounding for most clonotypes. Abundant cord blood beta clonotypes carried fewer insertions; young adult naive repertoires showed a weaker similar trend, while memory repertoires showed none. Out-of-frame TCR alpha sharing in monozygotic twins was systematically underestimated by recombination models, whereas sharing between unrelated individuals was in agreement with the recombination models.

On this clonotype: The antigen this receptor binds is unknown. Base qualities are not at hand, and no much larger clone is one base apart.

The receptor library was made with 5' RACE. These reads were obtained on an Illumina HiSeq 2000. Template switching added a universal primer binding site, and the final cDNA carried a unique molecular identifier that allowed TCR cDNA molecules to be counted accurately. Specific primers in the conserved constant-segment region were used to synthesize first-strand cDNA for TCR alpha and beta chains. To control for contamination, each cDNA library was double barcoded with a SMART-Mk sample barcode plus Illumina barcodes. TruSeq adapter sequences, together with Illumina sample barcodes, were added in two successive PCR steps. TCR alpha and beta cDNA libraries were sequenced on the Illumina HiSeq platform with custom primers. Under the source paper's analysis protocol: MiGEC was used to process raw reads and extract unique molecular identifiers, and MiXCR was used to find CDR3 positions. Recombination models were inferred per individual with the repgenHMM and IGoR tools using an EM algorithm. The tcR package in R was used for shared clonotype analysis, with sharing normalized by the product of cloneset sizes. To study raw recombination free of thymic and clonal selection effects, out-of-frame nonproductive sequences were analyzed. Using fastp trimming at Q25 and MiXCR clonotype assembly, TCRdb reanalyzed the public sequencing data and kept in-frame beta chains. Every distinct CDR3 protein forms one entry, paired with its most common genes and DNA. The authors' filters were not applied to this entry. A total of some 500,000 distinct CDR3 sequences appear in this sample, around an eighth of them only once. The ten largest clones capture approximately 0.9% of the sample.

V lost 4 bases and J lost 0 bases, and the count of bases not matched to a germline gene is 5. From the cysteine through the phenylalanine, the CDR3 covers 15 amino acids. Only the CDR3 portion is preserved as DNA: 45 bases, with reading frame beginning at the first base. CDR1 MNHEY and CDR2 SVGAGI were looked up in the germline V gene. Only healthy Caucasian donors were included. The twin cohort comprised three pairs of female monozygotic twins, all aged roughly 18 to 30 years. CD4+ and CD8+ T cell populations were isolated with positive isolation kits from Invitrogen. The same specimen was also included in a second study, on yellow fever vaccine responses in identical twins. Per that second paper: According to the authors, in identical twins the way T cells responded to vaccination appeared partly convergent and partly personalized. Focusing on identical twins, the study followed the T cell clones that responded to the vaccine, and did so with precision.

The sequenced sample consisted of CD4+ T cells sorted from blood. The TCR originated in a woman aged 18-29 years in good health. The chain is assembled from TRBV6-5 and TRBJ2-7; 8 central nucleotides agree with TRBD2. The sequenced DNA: TGTGCCAGCAGTTGGACTAGCAAGAGCTCCTACGAGCAGTACTTC. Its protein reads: CASSWTSKSSYEQYF.